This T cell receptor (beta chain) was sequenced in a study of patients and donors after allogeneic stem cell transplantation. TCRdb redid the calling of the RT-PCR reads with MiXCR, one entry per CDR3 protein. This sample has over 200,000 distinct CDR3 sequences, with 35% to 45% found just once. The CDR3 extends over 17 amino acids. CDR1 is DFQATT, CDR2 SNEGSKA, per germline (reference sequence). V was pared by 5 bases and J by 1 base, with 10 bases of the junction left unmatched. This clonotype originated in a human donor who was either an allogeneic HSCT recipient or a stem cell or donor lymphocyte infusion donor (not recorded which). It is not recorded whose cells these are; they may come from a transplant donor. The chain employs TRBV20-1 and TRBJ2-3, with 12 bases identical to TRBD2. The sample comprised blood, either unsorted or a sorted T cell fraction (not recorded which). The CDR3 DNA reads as TGCAGTGCTGTGGGACTAGCGGGTAGGGCACGCACAGATACGCAGTATTTT. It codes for CSAVGLAGRARTDTQYF.